The clone carrying this T cell receptor beta chain was seen only a few times. The sample comes from a study of T-cell memory formation after mild COVID-19. From the 5' RACE reads, TCRdb called clonotypes with MiXCR, one entry per CDR3 protein. The table has 210,000 or so distinct CDR3 sequences, 10% seen once. CDR3 length equals 15 residues. Trimming took off 5 bases at V and 3 bases at J, with 16 bases between the two ends. Germline CDR1 SEHNR, CDR2 FQNEAQ (reference sequence). The chain joins TRBV7-9 to TRBJ1-2, with D unresolved. Sample: PBMCs or a T cell subset sorted from them (not recorded which). The clonotype originates from a man between 18 and 29 years old who had mild COVID-19 (a few samples of this study predate the infection). Cell type and time point are not known. The CDR3 DNA is TGTGCCAGCAGCCCGGGTCGGTTTACCTACTATGGCTACACCTTC. This translates into CASSPGRFTYYGYTF.